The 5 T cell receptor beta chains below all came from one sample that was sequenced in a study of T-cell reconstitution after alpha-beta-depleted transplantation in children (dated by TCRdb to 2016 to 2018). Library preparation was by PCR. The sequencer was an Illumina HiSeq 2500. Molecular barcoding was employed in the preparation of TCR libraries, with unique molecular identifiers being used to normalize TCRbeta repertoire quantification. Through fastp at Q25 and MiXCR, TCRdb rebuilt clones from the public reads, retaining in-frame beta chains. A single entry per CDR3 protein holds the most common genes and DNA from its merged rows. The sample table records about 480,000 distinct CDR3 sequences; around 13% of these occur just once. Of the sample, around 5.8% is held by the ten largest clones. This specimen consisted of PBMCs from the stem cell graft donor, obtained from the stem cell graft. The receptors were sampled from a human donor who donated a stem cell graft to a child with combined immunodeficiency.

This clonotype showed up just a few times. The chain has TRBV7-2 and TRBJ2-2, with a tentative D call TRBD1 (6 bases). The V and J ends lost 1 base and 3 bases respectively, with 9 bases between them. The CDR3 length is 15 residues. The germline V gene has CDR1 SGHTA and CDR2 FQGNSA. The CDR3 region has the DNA TGTGCCAGCAGCTTAGTTTCAGGGGACACCGGGGAGCTGTTTTTT. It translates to CASSLVSGDTGELFF.

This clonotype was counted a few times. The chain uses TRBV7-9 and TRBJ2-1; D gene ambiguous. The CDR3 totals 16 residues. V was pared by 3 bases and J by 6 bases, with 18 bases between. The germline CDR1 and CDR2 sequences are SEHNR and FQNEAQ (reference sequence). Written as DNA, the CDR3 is TGTGCCAGCAGCTTCCGCGAGCGCGTAAGTTTCAATGAGCAGTTCTTC. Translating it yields CASSFRERVSFNEQFF. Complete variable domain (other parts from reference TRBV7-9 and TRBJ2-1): DTGVSQNPRHKITKRGQNVTFRCDPISEHNRLYWYRQTLGQGPEFLTYFQNEAQLEKSRLLSDRFSAERPKGSFSTLEIQRTEQGDSAMYLCASSFRERVSFNEQFFGPGTRLTVL.

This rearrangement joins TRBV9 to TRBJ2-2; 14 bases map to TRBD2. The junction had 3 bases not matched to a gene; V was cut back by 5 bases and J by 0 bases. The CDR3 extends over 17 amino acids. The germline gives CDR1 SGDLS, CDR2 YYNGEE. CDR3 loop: CASRRTSGGTNTGELFF. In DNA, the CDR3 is TGTGCCAGCAGGCGGACTAGCGGGGGGACGAACACCGGGGAGCTGTTTTTT.

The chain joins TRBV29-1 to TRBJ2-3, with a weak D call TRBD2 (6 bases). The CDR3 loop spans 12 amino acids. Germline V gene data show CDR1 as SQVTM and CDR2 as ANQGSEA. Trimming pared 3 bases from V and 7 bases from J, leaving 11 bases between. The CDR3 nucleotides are TGCAGCGTTGATAGCGGACAATATACGCAGTATTTT. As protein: CSVDSGQYTQYF.

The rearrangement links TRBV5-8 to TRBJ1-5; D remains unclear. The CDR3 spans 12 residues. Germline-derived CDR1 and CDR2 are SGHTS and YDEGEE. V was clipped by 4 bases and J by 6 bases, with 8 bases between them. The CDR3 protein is CASSEWGQPQHF. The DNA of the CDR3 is TGTGCCAGCAGCGAGTGGGGTCAGCCCCAGCATTTT.